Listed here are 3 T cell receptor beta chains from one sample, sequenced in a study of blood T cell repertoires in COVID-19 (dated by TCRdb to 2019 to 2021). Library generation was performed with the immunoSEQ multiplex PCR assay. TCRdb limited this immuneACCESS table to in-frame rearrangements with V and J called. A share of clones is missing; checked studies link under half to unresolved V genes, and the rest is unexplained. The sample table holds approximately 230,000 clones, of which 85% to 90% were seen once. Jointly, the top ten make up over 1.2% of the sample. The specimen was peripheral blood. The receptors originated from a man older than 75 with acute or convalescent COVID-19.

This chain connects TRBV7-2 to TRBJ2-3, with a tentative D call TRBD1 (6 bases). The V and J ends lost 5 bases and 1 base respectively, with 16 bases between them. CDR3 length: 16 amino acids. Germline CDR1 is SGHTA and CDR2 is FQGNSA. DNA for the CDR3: TGTGCCAGCAGCGTACAGGGTGCTCGAGGCACAGATACGCAGTATTTT. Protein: CASSVQGARGTDTQYF.

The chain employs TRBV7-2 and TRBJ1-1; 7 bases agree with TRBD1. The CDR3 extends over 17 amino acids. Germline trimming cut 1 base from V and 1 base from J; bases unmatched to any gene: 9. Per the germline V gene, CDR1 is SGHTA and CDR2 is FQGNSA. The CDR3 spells CASSLGSYGTANTEAFF. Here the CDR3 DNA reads TGTGCCAGCAGCTTAGGATCATATGGGACAGCGAACACTGAAGCTTTCTTT.

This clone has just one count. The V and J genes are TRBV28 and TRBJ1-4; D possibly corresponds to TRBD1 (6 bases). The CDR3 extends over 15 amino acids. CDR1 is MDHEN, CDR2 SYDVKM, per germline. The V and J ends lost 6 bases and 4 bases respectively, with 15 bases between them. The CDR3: CASRFSGTRNEKLFF. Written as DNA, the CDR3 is TGTGCCAGCAGATTCTCCGGGACACGTAATGAAAAACTGTTTTTT.